The clone carrying this T cell receptor (beta chain) was picked up a small number of times. Its antigen is unidentified. This CDR3 is also generated by other DNA sequences in the sample. Of the isolated RNA, all was reverse transcribed, and so the sequenced material was expressed TCRB transcripts. Some clones are missing from TCRdb's copy, which holds only in-frame ones; the method was immunoSEQ multiplex PCR. The sample lists 680,000 or so clones, roughly a sixth seen once, with about 0.093% in the top ten. These data come from a study of beta chain features in type 1 diabetes. On the study more broadly: Over all samples combined, about 100,000,000 sorted cells were examined. Points from the study as a whole: Patients and controls would be equally affected if PCR favored shorter templates.

This TCR derives from a man between 18 and 29 years old in good health. The sequencing input was naive CD4+ T cells from blood.

CDR3 nucleotide sequence: TGTGCCATCAGGGGACAGGGGAATCAGCCCCAGCATTTT. Its protein is CAIRGQGNQPQHF. The chain joins TRBV10-3 to TRBJ1-5; the match to TRBD1 covers 10 bases. Germline V lookup: CDR1 ENHRY, CDR2 SYGVKD. The CDR3 has 13 amino acids. Trimming cost V 6 bases and J 4 bases; bases outside gene matches: 0.